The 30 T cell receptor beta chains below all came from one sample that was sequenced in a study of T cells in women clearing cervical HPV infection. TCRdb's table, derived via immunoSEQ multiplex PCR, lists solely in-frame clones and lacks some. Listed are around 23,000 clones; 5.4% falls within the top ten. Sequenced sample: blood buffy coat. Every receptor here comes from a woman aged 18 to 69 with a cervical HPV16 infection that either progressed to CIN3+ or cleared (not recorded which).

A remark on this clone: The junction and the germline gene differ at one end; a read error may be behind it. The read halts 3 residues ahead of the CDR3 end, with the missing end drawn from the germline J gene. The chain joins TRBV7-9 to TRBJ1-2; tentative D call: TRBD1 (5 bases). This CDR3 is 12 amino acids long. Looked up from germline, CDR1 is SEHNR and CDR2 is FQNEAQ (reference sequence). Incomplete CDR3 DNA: TGTGCCAGCAGCTTAGGGGGCTATGAC. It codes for CASSLGGYD. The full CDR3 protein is CASSLGGYDYTF.

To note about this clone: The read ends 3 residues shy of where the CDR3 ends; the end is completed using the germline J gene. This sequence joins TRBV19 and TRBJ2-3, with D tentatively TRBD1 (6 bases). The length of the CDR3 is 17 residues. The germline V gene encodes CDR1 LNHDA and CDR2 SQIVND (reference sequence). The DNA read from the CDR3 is TGTGCCAGTAGTATAGTTTTCTTCAGGGGTGGCAATCAGCCG. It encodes CASSIVFFRGGNQP. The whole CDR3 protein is CASSIVFFRGGNQPQYF.

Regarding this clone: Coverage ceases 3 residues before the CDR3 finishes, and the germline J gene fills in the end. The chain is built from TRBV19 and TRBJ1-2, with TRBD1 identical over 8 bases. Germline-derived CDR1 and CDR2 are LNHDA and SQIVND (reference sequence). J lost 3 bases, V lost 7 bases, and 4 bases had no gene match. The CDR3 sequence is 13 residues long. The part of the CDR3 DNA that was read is TGTGCCAGTAAGGCAGGGGGCGACTATGGC. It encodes CASKAGGDYG. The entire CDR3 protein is CASKAGGDYGYTF.

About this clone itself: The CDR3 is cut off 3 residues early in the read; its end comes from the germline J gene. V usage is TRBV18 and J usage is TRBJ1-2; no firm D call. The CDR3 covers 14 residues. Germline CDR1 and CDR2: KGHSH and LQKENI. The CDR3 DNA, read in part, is TGTGCCAGCTCACCAGACATTTCAAGGTACGAC. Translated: CASSPDISRYD. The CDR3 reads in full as CASSPDISRYDYTF.

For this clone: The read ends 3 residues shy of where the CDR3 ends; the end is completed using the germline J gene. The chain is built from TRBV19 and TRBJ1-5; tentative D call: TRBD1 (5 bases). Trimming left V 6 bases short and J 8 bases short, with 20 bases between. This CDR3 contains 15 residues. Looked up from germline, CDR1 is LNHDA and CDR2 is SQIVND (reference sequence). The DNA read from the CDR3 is TGTGCCAGTAGCCCTTATAGGGGTAGGCTGGAGCCC. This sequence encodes CASSPYRGRLEP. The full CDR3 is CASSPYRGRLEPQHF.

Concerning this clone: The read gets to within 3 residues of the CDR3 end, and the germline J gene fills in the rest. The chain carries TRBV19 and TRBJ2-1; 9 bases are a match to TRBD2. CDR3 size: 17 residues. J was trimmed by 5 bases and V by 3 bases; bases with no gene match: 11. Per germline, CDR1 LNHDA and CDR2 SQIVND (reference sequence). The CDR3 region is CASSIMTSGPLDNEQFF. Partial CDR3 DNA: TGTGCCAGTAGTATCATGACTAGCGGACCCTTGGACAATGAG.

The DNA read from the CDR3 is TGTGCCAGCAGCCCAAGGGTCCAAGAGACA. This encodes CASSPRVQET. The full CDR3 reads CASSPRVQETAFF. The chain combines TRBV7-9 with TRBJ1-1; unclear D gene. The read terminates 3 residues before the CDR3 end, so the remaining end is supplied by the germline J gene. The CDR3 contains 13 residues. The germline V gene has CDR1 SEHNR and CDR2 FQNEAQ (reference sequence).

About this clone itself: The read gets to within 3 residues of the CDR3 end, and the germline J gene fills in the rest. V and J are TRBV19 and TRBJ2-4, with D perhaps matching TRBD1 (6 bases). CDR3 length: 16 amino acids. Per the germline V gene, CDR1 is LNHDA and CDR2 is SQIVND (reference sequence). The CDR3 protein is CASSGPGTSNNQPQYF. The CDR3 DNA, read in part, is TGTGCCAGTAGCGGCCCCGGGACATCAAACAATCAGCCT.

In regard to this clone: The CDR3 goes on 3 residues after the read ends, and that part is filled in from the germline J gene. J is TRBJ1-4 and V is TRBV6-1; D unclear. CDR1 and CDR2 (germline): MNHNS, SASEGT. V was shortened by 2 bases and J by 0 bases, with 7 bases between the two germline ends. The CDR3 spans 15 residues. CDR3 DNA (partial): TGTGCCAGCAGTGAAAATACAGCAACTAATGAAAAA. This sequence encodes CASSENTATNEK. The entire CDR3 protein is CASSENTATNEKLFF.

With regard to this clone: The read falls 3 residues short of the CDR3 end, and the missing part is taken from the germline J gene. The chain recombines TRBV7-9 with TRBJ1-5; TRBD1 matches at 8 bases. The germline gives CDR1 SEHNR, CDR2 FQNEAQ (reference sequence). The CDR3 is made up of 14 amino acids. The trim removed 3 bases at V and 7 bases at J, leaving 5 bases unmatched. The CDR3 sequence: CASSFGQGGQPQHF. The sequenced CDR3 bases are TGTGCCAGCAGCTTCGGACAGGGCGGACAGCCC.

CDR3 in amino acids: CSVEDGQDSYDYTF. The CDR3 bases that were read are TGCAGCGTTGAAGACGGACAGGACTCCTACGAC. The chain carries TRBV29-1 and TRBJ1-2; TRBD1 aligns across 7 bases. The CDR3 end lies 3 residues beyond the end of the read and is filled in from the germline J gene. The CDR3 consists of 14 residues. Germline values: CDR1 SQVTM, CDR2 ANQGSEA.

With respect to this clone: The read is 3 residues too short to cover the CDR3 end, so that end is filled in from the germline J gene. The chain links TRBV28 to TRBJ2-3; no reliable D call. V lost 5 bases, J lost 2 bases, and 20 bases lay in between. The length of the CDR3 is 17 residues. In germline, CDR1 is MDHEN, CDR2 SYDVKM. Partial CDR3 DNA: TGTGCCAGCAGTCCCTTGGGCAGCTCCCCGTACACAGATACG. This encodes CASSPLGSSPYTDT. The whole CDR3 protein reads CASSPLGSSPYTDTQYF.

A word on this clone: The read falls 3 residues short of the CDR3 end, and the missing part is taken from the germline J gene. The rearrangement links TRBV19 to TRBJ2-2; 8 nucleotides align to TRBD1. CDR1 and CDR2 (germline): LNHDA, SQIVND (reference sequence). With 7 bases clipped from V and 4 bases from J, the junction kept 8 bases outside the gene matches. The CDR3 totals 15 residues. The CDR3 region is CASMGGQAGTGELFF. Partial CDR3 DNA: TGTGCCAGTATGGGGGGACAGGCTGGCACCGGGGAG. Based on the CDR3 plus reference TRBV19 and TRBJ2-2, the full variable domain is DGGITQSPKYLFRKEGQNVTLSCEQNLNHDAMYWYRQDPGQGLRLIYYSQIVNDFQKGDIAEGYSVSREKKESFPLTVTSAQKNPTAFYLCASMGGQAGTGELFFGEGSRLTVL.

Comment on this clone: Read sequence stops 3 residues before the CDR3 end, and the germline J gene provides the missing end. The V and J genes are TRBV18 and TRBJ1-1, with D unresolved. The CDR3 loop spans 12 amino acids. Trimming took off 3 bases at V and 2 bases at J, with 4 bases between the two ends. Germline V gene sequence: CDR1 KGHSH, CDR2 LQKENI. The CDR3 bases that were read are TGTGCCAGCTCACCCGGTAACACTGAA. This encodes CASSPGNTE. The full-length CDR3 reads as CASSPGNTEAFF.

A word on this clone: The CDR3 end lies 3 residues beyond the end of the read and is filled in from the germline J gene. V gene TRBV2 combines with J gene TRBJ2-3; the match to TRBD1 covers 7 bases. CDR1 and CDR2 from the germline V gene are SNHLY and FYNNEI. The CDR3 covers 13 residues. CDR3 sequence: CASSGQGDLPQYF. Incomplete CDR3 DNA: TGTGCCAGCAGTGGACAGGGTGATCTGCCG.

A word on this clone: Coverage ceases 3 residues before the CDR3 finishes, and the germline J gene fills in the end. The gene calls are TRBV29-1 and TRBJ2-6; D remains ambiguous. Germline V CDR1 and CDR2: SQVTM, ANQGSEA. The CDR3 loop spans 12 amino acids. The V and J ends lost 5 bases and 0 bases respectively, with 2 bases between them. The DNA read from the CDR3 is TGCAGCGTTTACTCTGGGGCCAACGTC. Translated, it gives CSVYSGANV. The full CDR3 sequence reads CSVYSGANVLTF.

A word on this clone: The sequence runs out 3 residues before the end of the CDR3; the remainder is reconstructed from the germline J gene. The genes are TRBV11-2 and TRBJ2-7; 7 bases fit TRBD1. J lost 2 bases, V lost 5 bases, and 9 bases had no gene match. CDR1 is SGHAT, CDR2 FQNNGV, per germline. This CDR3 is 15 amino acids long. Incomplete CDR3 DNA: TGTGCCAGCAGCGAAAACGACGGGACAGCCTACGAG. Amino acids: CASSENDGTAYE. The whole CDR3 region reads CASSENDGTAYEQYF.

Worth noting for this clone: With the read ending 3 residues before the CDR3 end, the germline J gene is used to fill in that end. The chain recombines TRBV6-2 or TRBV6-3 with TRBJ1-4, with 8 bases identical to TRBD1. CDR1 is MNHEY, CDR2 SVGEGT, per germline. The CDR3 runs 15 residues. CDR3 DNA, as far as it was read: TGTGCCAGCAGTTTCGCGACAGGGGATAATTCACCA. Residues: CASSFATGDNSP. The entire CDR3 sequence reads CASSFATGDNSPLFF.

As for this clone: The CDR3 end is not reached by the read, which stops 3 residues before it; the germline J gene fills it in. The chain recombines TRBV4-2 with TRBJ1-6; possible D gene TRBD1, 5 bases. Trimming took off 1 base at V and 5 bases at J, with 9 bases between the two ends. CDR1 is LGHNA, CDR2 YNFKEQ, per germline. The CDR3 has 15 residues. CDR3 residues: CASSQGQGDNSPLHF. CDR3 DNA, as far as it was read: TGTGCCAGCAGCCAAGGGCAGGGAGATAATTCACCC.

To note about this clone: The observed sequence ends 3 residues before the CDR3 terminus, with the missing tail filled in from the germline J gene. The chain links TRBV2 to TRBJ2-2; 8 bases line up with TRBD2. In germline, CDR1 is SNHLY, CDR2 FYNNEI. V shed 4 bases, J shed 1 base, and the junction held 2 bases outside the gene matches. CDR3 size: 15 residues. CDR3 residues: CASSVAGLNTGELFF. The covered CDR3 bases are TGTGCCAGCAGTGTAGCGGGACTGAACACCGGGGAG.

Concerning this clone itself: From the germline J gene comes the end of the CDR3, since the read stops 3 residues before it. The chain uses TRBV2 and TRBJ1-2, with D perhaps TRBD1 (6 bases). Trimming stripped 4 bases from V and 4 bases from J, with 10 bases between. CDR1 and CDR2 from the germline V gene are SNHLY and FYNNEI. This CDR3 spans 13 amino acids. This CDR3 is CASSVEGGYGYTF. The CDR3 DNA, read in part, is TGTGCCAGCAGTGTAGAAGGGGGCTATGGC. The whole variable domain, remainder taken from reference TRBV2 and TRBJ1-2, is EPEVTQTPSHQVTQMGQEVILRCVPISNHLYFYWYRQILGQKVEFLVSFYNNEISEKSEIFDDQFSVERPDGSNFTLKIRSTKLEDSAMYFCASSVEGGYGYTFGSGTRLTVV.

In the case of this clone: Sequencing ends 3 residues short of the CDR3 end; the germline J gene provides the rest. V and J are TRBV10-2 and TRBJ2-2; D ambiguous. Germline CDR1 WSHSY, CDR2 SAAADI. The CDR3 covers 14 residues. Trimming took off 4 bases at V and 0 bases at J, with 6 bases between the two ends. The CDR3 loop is CASSVSANTGELFF. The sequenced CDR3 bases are TGCGCCAGCAGTGTCTCGGCGAACACCGGGGAG.

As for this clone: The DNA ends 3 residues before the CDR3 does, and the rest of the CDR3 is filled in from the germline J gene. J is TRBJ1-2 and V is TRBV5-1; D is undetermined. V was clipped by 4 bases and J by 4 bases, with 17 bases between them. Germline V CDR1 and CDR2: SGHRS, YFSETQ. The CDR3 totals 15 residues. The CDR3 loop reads CASSPERGSGYGYTF. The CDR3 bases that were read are TGCGCCAGCAGCCCGGAGAGAGGGTCTGGCTATGGC.

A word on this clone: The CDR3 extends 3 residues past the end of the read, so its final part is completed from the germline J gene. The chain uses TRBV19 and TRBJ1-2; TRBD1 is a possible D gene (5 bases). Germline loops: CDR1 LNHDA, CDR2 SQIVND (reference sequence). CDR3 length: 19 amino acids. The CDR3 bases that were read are TGTGCCAGTAATGGGGCGCCTAGCGGGGTCCTCGGGGTAGTAGGTGAC. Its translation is CASNGAPSGVLGVVGD. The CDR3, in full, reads CASNGAPSGVLGVVGDYTF. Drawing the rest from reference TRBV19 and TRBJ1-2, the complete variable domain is DGGITQSPKYLFRKEGQNVTLSCEQNLNHDAMYWYRQDPGQGLRLIYYSQIVNDFQKGDIAEGYSVSREKKESFPLTVTSAQKNPTAFYLCASNGAPSGVLGVVGDYTFGSGTRLTVV.

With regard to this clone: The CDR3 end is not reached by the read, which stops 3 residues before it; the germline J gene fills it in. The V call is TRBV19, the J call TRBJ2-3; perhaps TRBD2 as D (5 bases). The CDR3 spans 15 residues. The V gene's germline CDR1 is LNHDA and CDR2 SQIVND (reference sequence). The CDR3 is CASSVSGGLGETQYF. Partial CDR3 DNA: TGTGCCAGTAGTGTGTCAGGTGGACTTGGAGAGACG.

The CDR3 sequence is CASSTPYGTGGPVNTEAFF. CDR3 DNA (partial): TGTGCCAGTAGTACGCCCTACGGGACAGGGGGCCCGGTGAACACTGAA. This chain uses TRBV19 with TRBJ1-1; 12 bases agree with TRBD1. The missing CDR3 end, 3 residues past where the read stops, is filled in from the germline J gene. V gave up 4 bases and J gave up 0 bases; unmatched junction bases: 12. CDR3 length: 19 amino acids. In germline, CDR1 is LNHDA, CDR2 SQIVND (reference sequence). Full variable domain (remainder filled in from reference TRBV19 and TRBJ1-1): DGGITQSPKYLFRKEGQNVTLSCEQNLNHDAMYWYRQDPGQGLRLIYYSQIVNDFQKGDIAEGYSVSREKKESFPLTVTSAQKNPTAFYLCASSTPYGTGGPVNTEAFFGQGTRLTVV.

CDR3 amino acids: CSAIIPTSGGLQETQYF. The covered CDR3 bases are TGCAGTGCTATCATCCCGACTAGCGGGGGGCTCCAAGAGACC. This rearrangement joins TRBV20-1 to TRBJ2-5, with 13 positions matching TRBD2. The read terminates 3 residues before the CDR3 end, so the remaining end is supplied by the germline J gene. The CDR3 contains 17 residues. Looked up from germline, CDR1 is DFQATT and CDR2 is SNEGSKA (reference sequence). V dropped 4 bases and J dropped 1; count of bases not matched to a gene: 9.

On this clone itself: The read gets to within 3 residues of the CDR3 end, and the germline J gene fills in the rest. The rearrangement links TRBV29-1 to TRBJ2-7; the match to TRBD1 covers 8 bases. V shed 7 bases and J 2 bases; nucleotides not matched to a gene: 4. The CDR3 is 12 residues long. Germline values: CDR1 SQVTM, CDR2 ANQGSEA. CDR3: CSAGQGAYEQYF. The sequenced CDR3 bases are TGCAGCGCTGGACAGGGAGCCTACGAG.

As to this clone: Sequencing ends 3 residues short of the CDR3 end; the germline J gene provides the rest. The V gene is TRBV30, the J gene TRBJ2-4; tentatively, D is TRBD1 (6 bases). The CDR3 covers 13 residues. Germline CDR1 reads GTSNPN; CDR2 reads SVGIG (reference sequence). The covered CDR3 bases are TGTGCCTGGAGTGCGGACAGCAGTTATGGT. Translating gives CAWSADSSYG. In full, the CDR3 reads CAWSADSSYGQYF.

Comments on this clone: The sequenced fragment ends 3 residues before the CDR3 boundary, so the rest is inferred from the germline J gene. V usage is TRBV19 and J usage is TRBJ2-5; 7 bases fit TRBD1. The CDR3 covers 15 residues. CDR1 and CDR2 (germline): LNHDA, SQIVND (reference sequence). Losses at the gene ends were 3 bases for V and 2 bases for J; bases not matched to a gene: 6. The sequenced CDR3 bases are TGTGCCAGTAGTATGGCTGGGACAGATCAAGAGACC. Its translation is CASSMAGTDQET. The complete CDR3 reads CASSMAGTDQETQYF.